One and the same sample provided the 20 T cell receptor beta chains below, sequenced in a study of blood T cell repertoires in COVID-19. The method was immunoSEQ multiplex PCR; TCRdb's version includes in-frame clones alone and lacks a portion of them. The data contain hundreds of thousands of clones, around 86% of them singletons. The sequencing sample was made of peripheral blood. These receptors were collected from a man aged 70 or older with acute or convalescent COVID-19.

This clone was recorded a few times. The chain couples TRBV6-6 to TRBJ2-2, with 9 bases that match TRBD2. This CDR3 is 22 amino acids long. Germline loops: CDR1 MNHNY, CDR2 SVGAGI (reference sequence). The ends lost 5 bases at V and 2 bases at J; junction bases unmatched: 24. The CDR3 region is CASSPPRGLAGRHLINTGELFF. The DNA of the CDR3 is TGTGCCAGCAGTCCCCCCCGGGGGCTAGCGGGACGACACTTAATTAACACCGGGGAGCTGTTTTTT.

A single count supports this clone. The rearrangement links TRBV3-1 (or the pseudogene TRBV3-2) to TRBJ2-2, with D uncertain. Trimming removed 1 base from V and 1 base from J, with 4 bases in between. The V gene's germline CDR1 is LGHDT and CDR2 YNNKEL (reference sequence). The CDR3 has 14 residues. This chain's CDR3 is CASSQVRNTGELFF. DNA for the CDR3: TGTGCCAGCAGCCAAGTTCGGAACACCGGGGAGCTGTTTTTT.

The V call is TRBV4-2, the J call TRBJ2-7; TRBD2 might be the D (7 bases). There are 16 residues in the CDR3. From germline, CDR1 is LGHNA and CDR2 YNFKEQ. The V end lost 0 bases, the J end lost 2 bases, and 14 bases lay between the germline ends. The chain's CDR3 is CASSQERGGAAYEQYF. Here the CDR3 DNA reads TGTGCCAGCAGCCAAGAGAGGGGGGGGGCGGCCTACGAGCAGTACTTC.

The CDR3 nucleotides are TGTGCCAGCAGCTTAAGACAGGGTGGATACGAGCAGTACTTC. It codes for CASSLRQGGYEQYF. The genes are TRBV7-2 and TRBJ2-7; 7 bases fit TRBD1. Trimming took 2 bases from V and 4 from J; bases not matched to a gene: 5. CDR3 size: 14 residues. Germline loops: CDR1 SGHTA, CDR2 FQGNSA.

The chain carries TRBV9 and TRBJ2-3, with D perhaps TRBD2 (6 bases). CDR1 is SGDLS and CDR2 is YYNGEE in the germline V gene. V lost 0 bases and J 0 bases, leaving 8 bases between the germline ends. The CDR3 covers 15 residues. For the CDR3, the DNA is TGTGCCAGCAGCGTAGAAGGGACTAGCACAGATACGCAGTATTTT. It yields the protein CASSVEGTSTDTQYF.

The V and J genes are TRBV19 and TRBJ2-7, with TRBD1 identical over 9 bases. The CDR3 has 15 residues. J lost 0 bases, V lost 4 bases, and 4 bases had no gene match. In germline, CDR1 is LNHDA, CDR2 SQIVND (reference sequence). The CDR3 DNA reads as TGTGCCAGTAGTACCCGGACAGGGGACTCCTACGAGCAGTACTTC. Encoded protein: CASSTRTGDSYEQYF. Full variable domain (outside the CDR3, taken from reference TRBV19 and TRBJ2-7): DGGITQSPKYLFRKEGQNVTLSCEQNLNHDAMYWYRQDPGQGLRLIYYSQIVNDFQKGDIAEGYSVSREKKESFPLTVTSAQKNPTAFYLCASSTRTGDSYEQYFGPGTRLTVT.

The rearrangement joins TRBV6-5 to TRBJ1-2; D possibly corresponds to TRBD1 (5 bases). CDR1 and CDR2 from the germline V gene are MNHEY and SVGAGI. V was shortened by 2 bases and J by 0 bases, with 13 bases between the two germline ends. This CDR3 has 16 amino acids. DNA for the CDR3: TGTGCCAGCAGTTACCGTCGACAGACCTCTAACTATGGCTACACCTTC. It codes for CASSYRRQTSNYGYTF.

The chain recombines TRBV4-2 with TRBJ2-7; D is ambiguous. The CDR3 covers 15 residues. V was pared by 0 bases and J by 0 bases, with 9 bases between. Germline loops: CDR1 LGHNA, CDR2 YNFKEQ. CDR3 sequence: CASSQDLGGSYEQYF. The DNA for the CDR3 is TGTGCCAGCAGCCAAGATCTCGGCGGCTCCTACGAGCAGTACTTC.

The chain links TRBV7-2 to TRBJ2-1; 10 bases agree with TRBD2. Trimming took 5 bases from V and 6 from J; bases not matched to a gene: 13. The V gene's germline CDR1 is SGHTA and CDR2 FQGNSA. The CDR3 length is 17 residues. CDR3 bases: TGTGCCAGCAGCCGCTGGATTCGAGCGGGGGGGCTCAATGAGCAGTTCTTC. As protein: CASSRWIRAGGLNEQFF.

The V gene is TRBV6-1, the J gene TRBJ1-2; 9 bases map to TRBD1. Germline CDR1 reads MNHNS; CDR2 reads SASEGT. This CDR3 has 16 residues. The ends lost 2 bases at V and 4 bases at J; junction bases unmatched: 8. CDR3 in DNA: TGTGCCAGCAGTGAACTAGGACAGGGGATCGTCTATGGCTACACCTTC. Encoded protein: CASSELGQGIVYGYTF.

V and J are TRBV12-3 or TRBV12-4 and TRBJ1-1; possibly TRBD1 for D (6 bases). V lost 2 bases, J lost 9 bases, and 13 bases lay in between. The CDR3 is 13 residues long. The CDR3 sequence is CASSLSDRRKAFF. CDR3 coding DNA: TGTGCCAGCAGTTTATCGGACAGAAGAAAAGCTTTCTTT.

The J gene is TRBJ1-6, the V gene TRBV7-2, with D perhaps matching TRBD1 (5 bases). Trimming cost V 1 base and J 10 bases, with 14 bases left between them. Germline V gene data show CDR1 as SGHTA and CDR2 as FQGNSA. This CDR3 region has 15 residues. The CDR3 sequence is CASSLGGRVGSPLHF. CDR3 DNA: TGTGCCAGCAGCTTAGGCGGCAGGGTAGGGTCACCCCTCCACTTT.

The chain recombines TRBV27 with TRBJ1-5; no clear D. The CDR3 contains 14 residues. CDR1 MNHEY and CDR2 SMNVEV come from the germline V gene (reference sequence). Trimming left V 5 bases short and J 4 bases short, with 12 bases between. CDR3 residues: CASSRLPGNQPQHF. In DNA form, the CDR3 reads TGTGCCAGCAGTCGCCTCCCGGGGAATCAGCCCCAGCATTTT.

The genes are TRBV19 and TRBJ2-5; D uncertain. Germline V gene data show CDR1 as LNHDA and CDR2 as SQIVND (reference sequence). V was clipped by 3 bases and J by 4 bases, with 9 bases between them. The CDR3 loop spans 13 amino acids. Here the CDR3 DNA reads TGTGCCAGTAGTATGATTAGCCCAGAGACCCAGTACTTC. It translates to CASSMISPETQYF.

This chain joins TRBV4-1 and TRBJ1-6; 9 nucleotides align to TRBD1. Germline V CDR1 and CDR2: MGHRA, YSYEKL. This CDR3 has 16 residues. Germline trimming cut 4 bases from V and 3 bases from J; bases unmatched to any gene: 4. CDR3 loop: CASSPGTGFYNSPLHF. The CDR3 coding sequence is TGCGCCAGCAGCCCCGGGACAGGGTTCTATAATTCACCCCTCCACTTT.

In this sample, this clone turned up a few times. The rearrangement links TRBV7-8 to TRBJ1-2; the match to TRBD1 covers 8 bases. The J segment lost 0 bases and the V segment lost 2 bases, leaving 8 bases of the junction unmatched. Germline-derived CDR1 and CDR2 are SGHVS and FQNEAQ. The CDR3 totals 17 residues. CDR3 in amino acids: CASSLLAGGAPNYGYTF. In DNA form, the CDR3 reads TGTGCCAGCAGCTTATTAGCAGGGGGCGCCCCTAACTATGGCTACACCTTC.

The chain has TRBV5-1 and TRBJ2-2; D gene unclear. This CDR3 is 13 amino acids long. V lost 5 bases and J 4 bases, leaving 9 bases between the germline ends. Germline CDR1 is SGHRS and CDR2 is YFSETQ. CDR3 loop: CASSEAVTGELFF. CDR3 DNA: TGCGCCAGCAGTGAGGCAGTCACCGGGGAGCTGTTTTTT. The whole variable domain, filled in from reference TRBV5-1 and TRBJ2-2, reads KAGVTQTPRYLIKTRGQQVTLSCSPISGHRSVSWYQQTPGQGLQFLFEYFSETQRNKGNFPGRFSGRQFSNSRSEMNVSTLELGDSALYLCASSEAVTGELFFGEGSRLTVL.

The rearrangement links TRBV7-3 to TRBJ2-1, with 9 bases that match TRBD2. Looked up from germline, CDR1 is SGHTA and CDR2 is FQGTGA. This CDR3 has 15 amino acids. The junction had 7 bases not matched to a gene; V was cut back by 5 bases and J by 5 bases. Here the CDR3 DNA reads TGTGCCAGCAGCCGAGGGGCTAGCGGGAACAATGAGCAGTTCTTC. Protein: CASSRGASGNNEQFF.

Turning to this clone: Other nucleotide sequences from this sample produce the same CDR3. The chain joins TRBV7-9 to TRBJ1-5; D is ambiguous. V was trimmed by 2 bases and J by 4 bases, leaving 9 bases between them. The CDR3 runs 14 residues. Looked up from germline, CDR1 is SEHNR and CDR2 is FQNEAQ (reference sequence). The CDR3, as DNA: TGTGCCAGCAGCTTAAGTGGCGGTAATCAGCCCCAGCATTTT. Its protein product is CASSLSGGNQPQHF.

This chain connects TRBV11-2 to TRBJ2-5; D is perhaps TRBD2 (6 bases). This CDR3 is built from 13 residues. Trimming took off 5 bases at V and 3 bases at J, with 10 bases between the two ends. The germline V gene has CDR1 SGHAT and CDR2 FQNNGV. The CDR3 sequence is CASSVGLKETQYF. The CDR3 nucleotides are TGTGCCAGCAGCGTCGGACTAAAAGAGACCCAGTACTTC.